Following are 23 T cell receptor beta chains from one sample sequenced in a study of T and B cells in COVID-19 patients. BIOMED2 TRB-A/B primer pools were used in multiplex TRB PCR. Via MiXCR, TCRdb re-called the multiplex PCR reads, giving one row per CDR3 protein. This sample has 15,000 to 20,000 distinct CDR3 sequences, with approximately 30% found just once. Each TRB amplification used about 220-500 ng of genomic DNA from blood. What was sequenced was blood. The source is a human donor who had recovered from COVID-19.

The CDR3 DNA reads TGTGCCAGCAGTTACTGGACAGCTTACAATGAGCAGTTCTTC. Protein sequence: CASSYWTAYNEQFF. V and J are TRBV6-5 and TRBJ2-1, with D possibly being TRBD1 (6 bases). The CDR3 has 14 residues. Trimming shortened V by 1 base and J by 4 bases, and 8 bases separated the two germline ends. Germline V gene data show CDR1 as MNHEY and CDR2 as SVGAGI.

This clonotype was found a few times. The chain has TRBV4-3 and TRBJ1-1, with D possibly being TRBD1 (5 bases). Germline CDR1 LGHNA, CDR2 YSLEER. There are 12 residues in the CDR3. The ends were cut back, 4 bases at V and 4 bases at J, with 7 bases in the middle. The CDR3: CASSRGSTEAFF. The CDR3 DNA reads as TGCGCCAGCAGCCGGGGGAGCACTGAAGCTTTCTTT.

About this clonotype itself: A much larger clone is a single base away; this may be a read error. The chain couples TRBV19 to TRBJ1-2, with TRBD1 as a possible D gene (5 bases). Looked up from germline, CDR1 is LNHDA and CDR2 is SQIVND (reference sequence). The V gene lost 7 bases and the J gene lost 5 bases, with 17 bases spanning the gap. There are 14 residues in the CDR3. The CDR3 protein is CASTPDTGVYGYTF. CDR3 nucleotide sequence: TGTGCCAGTACCCCGGACACGGGGGTTTATGGCTACACCTTC.

The table lists this clonotype with a few counts. V and J are TRBV5-1 and TRBJ2-7, with 9 bases fitting TRBD1. Germline loops: CDR1 SGHRS, CDR2 YFSETQ. CDR3 length: 13 residues. V lost 3 bases to trimming and J lost 3 bases; unmatched junction nucleotides: 1. This chain's CDR3 is CASSSGQGYEQYF. The CDR3 coding sequence is TGCGCCAGCAGCTCGGGACAGGGCTACGAGCAGTACTTC. The complete variable domain, with remaining parts taken from reference TRBV5-1 and TRBJ2-7, reads KAGVTQTPRYLIKTRGQQVTLSCSPISGHRSVSWYQQTPGQGLQFLFEYFSETQRNKGNFPGRFSGRQFSNSRSEMNVSTLELGDSALYLCASSSGQGYEQYFGPGTRLTVT.

V is TRBV20-1 and J is TRBJ2-4; the D is unclear. The CDR3 sequence is 12 residues long. V shed 6 bases and J shed 13 bases, with 19 bases lying between them. Looked up from germline, CDR1 is DFQATT and CDR2 is SNEGSKA (reference sequence). CDR3 nucleotide sequence: TGCAGTGCCATATTACAGAGGCGACGACAGTACTTC. Translating gives CSAILQRRRQYF.

The rearrangement links TRBV7-9 to TRBJ2-7; tentative D call: TRBD1 (5 bases). The germline V gene has CDR1 SEHNR and CDR2 FQNEAQ (reference sequence). V dropped 5 bases and J dropped 0 bases, with 14 bases sitting between them. CDR3 size: 15 residues. The CDR3 coding sequence is TGTGCCAGCAGCCTGACAGTTTCGAGCTCCTACGAGCAGTACTTC. Protein: CASSLTVSSSYEQYF. Supplemented by reference TRBV7-9 and TRBJ2-7, the full variable domain reads DTGVSQNPRHKITKRGQNVTFRCDPISEHNRLYWYRQTLGQGPEFLTYFQNEAQLEKSRLLSDRFSAERPKGSFSTLEIQRTEQGDSAMYLCASSLTVSSSYEQYFGPGTRLTVT.

This clonotype is medium-sized. This rearrangement joins TRBV19 to TRBJ2-1; 7 positions agree with TRBD2. V lost 5 bases and J lost 8; bases outside the gene matches: 6. CDR3 length equals 13 residues. Germline V lookup: CDR1 LNHDA, CDR2 SQIVND (reference sequence). CDR3 sequence: CASSRGVGDEQFF. DNA of the CDR3: TGTGCCAGTAGTCGGGGGGTAGGGGATGAGCAGTTCTTC.

Within the sample, this clonotype is medium-sized. The chain uses TRBV19 and TRBJ1-3; possible D gene TRBD1, 6 bases. Germline CDR1 reads LNHDA; CDR2 reads SQIVND (reference sequence). CDR3 length: 14 amino acids. Deletions cut 6 bases from V and 1 base from J, with 10 bases between. In DNA form, the CDR3 reads TGTGCCAGTAGAGGACAGTCATCTGGAAACACCATATATTTT. It encodes CASRGQSSGNTIYF.

This clonotype was observed at least ten times. The chain recombines TRBV5-5 with TRBJ2-3, with 10 bases identical to TRBD2. The CDR3 length is 17 residues. Looked up from germline, CDR1 is SGHKS and CDR2 is YYEKEE (reference sequence). V dropped 4 bases and J dropped 3; count of bases not matched to a gene: 11. The CDR3, as DNA: TGTGCCAGCAGCCTGACATTAGCGGGGGGCCAGACAGATACGCAGTATTTT. It translates to CASSLTLAGGQTDTQYF.

This clonotype was picked up a small number of times. The rearrangement links TRBV6-5 to TRBJ1-5; D is unclear. Germline loops: CDR1 MNHEY, CDR2 SVGAGI. V lost 4 bases and J 5 bases, leaving 9 bases between the germline ends. The CDR3 is 13 amino acids. The DNA for the CDR3 is TGTGCCAGCAGTTTATCCAGCGATCAGCCCCAGCATTTT. It encodes CASSLSSDQPQHF.

This clonotype was observed at least ten times. The chain uses TRBV6-1 and TRBJ2-3, with TRBD2 matching 12 bases. The germline CDR1 and CDR2 sequences are MNHNS and SASEGT. The CDR3 contains 15 residues. V shed 4 bases and J 5 bases; nucleotides not matched to a gene: 4. The DNA of the CDR3 is TGTGCCAGCAGTGGACTAGCGGGGGTGGGAGATACGCAGTATTTT. Encoded protein: CASSGLAGVGDTQYF.

This clonotype was seen a few times. The chain couples TRBV14 to TRBJ2-5; TRBD2 might be the D (5 bases). V was pared by 0 bases and J by 7 bases, with 12 bases between. Germline CDR1 and CDR2: SGHDN and FVKESK. This CDR3 has 14 amino acids. This chain's CDR3 is CASSQDPTRRTQYF. For the CDR3, the DNA is TGTGCCAGCAGCCAAGATCCTACTAGGCGGACCCAGTACTTC.

About this clonotype itself: This may be a read error: a much more frequent sequence differs by one nucleotide. The J gene is TRBJ2-5, the V gene TRBV19; 8 bases fit TRBD2. Looked up from germline, CDR1 is LNHDA and CDR2 is SQIVND (reference sequence). The CDR3 loop spans 14 amino acids. Trimming cost V 5 bases and J 1 base; bases outside gene matches: 3. In DNA, the CDR3 is TGTGCCAGTAGTTCGGGGGGGCCCCAAGAGACCCAGTACTTC. As protein: CASSSGGPQETQYF.

V is TRBV20-1 and J is TRBJ2-7, with D perhaps TRBD1 (8 bases). This CDR3 is 14 amino acids long. CDR1 is DFQATT, CDR2 SNEGSKA, per germline (reference sequence). V gave up 3 bases and J gave up 4 bases, with 16 bases separating them. Here the CDR3 reads CSARAGDRGYEQYF. Here the CDR3 DNA reads TGCAGTGCTAGGGCGGGAGACAGGGGTTACGAGCAGTACTTC.

This clonotype is termed medium-sized. The chain joins TRBV19 to TRBJ2-7; D is possibly TRBD1 or TRBD2 (5 bases each). The V gene lost 5 bases and the J gene lost 0 bases, with 11 bases spanning the gap. Germline V lookup: CDR1 LNHDA, CDR2 SQIVND (reference sequence). CDR3 length equals 14 residues. The CDR3 DNA reads as TGTGCCAGTAGTCCAGGGCGGGTCTCCTACGAGCAGTACTTC. Protein sequence: CASSPGRVSYEQYF.

This clonotype was detected many times. The chain carries TRBV5-4 and TRBJ2-3; 8 nucleotides agree with TRBD2. CDR1 SGHNT and CDR2 YYREEE come from the germline V gene (reference sequence). The ends lost 2 bases at V and 1 base at J; junction bases unmatched: 9. This CDR3 comprises 17 residues. CDR3 sequence reads: CASSFVGGAPGTDTQYF. CDR3 coding DNA: TGTGCCAGCAGCTTCGTCGGGGGGGCCCCTGGCACAGATACGCAGTATTTT.

This clonotype was seen more than once but under ten times. This chain uses TRBV12-3 or TRBV12-4 with TRBJ1-5, with D perhaps TRBD1 (5 bases). The CDR3 totals 15 residues. Trimming removed 1 base from V and 0 bases from J, with 7 bases in between. CDR3 region: CASSLGGYSNQPQHF. Here the CDR3 DNA reads TGTGCCAGCAGTTTAGGGGGGTATAGCAATCAGCCCCAGCATTTT.

The chain carries TRBV20-1 and TRBJ1-6; tentatively, D is TRBD1 (5 bases). Trimming took 5 bases from V and 3 from J, leaving 8 bases between them. The length of the CDR3 is 13 residues. Looked up from germline, CDR1 is DFQATT and CDR2 is SNEGSKA (reference sequence). The CDR3 loop reads CSAVDNYNSPLHF. Written as DNA, the CDR3 is TGCAGTGCTGTGGACAACTATAATTCACCCCTCCACTTT.

This clonotype has just a few counts. The rearrangement uses TRBV14 and TRBJ2-1; D is perhaps TRBD1 (5 bases). The V and J ends lost 0 bases and 0 bases respectively, with 21 bases between them. The germline gives CDR1 SGHDN, CDR2 FVKESK. The CDR3 is made up of 20 amino acids. CDR3 in amino acids: CASSQDVFERGPSSYNEQFF. CDR3 nucleotides: TGTGCCAGCAGCCAAGACGTCTTTGAAAGGGGCCCTAGCTCCTACAATGAGCAGTTCTTC.

The chain employs TRBV21-1 and TRBJ1-2. TRBV21-1 is a pseudogene segment. The CDR3 covers 14 residues. The CDR3 loop reads CASILGGRAYGYTF. The CDR3 coding sequence is TGTGCCAGCATCCTTGGCGGGAGGGCCTATGGCTACACCTTC.

Only a few counts were recorded for this clonotype. The chain joins TRBV6-5 to TRBJ1-6; D gene ambiguous. CDR1 and CDR2 from the germline V gene are MNHEY and SVGAGI. V was cut by 6 bases and J by 8 bases, with 8 bases left in between. The CDR3 extends over 12 amino acids. CDR3 bases: TGTGCCAGCAGGCGAAGGTATTCACCCCTCCACTTT. This encodes CASRRRYSPLHF.

Only a few counts were recorded for this clonotype. This rearrangement joins TRBV20-1 to TRBJ2-7, with D perhaps matching TRBD2 (6 bases). Trimming removed 1 base at V and 1 base at J, with 8 bases between. Germline CDR1 and CDR2: DFQATT and SNEGSKA (reference sequence). The CDR3 spans 13 residues. CDR3 sequence reads: CSARGGGSYEQYF. The CDR3 DNA sequence: TGCAGTGCTAGAGGTGGGGGGTCCTACGAGCAGTACTTC.

This clonotype was detected a few times. The chain uses TRBV20-1 and TRBJ2-2; 11 positions match TRBD2. V lost 5 bases, J lost 3 bases, and 5 bases stayed unmatched. This CDR3 has 15 amino acids. Germline-derived CDR1 and CDR2 are DFQATT and SNEGSKA (reference sequence). Written as DNA, the CDR3 is TGCAGTGCTTCGGGACTAGCGGACCACACCGGGGAGCTGTTTTTT. It codes for CSASGLADHTGELFF.